This TCR beta chain is drawn from a study of T cell responses to AZD1222 COVID-19 vaccine. Germline-derived CDR1 and CDR2 are SGDLS and YYNGEE. CDR3 length: 13 amino acids. V was trimmed by 4 bases and J by 5 bases, leaving 7 bases between them. Concerning this clone: What it binds is not known.

Profiling relied on immunoSEQ multiplex PCR, and the TCRdb table lists in-frame clones only, not all of them. This sample has 70,000 to 75,000 clones, with about three quarters found just once. Points from the study as a whole: Seropositive status at baseline applied to only six AZD1222 recipients. Without day 14 samples, only post-peak T cell repertoires were studied.

Sample: peripheral blood, taken 28 days after the second AZD1222 dose. The chain employs TRBV9 and TRBJ1-6; D not resolved. The clonotype originates from an adult who received the AZD1222 COVID-19 vaccine. CDR3 DNA sequence: TGTGCCAGCAGCCTCAGTAATAATTCACCCCTCCACTTT. It encodes CASSLSNNSPLHF.